One T cell receptor beta chain is described in this entry. Its antigen remains undetermined. No base-level quality is on record; no much larger clone is a single base apart. The data were taken from a study of shared clonotypes between healthy human individuals (dated by TCRdb to the early 2020s). Turning to the overall study: The cohort comprised a couple of women and a few men aged 18 to 49 years. Per donor, three plates each were used for CD4 naive and CD4 memory, two for CD8 naive, and one for CD8 memory. To estimate repertoire size and how much clonotype sharing occurs between individuals, the study deeply sequenced the blood TCR repertoires of several healthy adults. To increase sequencing depth and limit assay-specific biases, TCR repertoire library preparation and sequencing were carried out by different laboratories using diverse techniques. Each donor's leukapheresis produced roughly between about 0.9 and 9.5 billion PBMCs. The investigation overall reported the following: Only blood was sampled, and tissue TCR repertoires likely differ from those in blood. Because the study included only a small number of donors, the genetic and exposure-history diversity represented was limited. Pairwise subsampling indicated that sequencing depth was expected to affect the degree of clonotype sharing among donors. Compared with non-shared clonotypes, clonotypes shared by all four sorted-subset donors had higher generation probabilities. Across four donors, about 4.5% of naive CD4, roughly 3.5% of naive CD8, 2% to 2.5% of memory CD4, and approximately 0.4% of memory CD8 clonotypes were shared. Rarefaction of sorted-subset datasets indicated incomplete sequencing despite the large sequencing depth. Naive subsets generally had larger estimated clonotype richness than memory subsets.

Donors were healthy HIV-negative adults with no recently reported acute infections or vaccinations. Every donor was a Caucasian adult residing in Nashville, Tennessee, USA. CD4+ T cells were enriched by magnetic negative selection; naive cells were then positively selected on CD45RA, and the negative fraction formed the memory subset. Blood was obtained by leukapheresis, after which PBMCs were separated by Ficoll-Histopaque density gradient centrifugation and cryopreserved in liquid nitrogen vapor phase. Analytical flow cytometry was used to check the purity and quantity of every magnetically sorted T cell population. Genomic DNA was isolated from every sorted fraction and measured by UV absorbance on a Nanodrop 2000c. Reading the germline V gene gives CDR1 LGHNA and CDR2 YNFKEQ. Trimming at the junction amounts to 0 bases on V and 0 bases on J, and the germline ends lie 9 bases apart. Including the terminal cysteine and phenylalanine, the CDR3 comprises 15 residues. Only the CDR3 DNA stays, 45 bases, in frame from base 1.

Using the deep immunoSEQ assay, multiplex PCR amplified TCR CDR3 regions from genomic DNA. Extracted genomic DNA from each cell subset was distributed evenly across all wells of several immunoSEQ 96-well plates, and each plate was treated as a replicate. For sorted subsets, roughly 200 ng of genomic DNA, equivalent to roughly 33,000 T cell genomes, went into each replicate PCR. Purified libraries were quantified with a Qubit 3.0 fluorometer, sized on a Bioanalyzer 2100, and re-quantified with the KAPA Library Quantification kit. Every immunoSEQ 96-well plate was sequenced on a separate single-read 150-cycle Illumina NextSeq 550 flow cell. In the source study's methods: Because the immunoSEQ output included only junctional sequences and no quality scores, the filtering could not be the same as the filtering used for full-length reads. Sequences were annotated with PyIR, a Python wrapper for IgBLAST v1.9, using IMGT germline references to assign V/J genes and CDR3. Any read was removed if the V/J assignment was weak (E-value above 1e-6), the CDR3 was missing, or the read contained stop codons, out-of-frame junctions, or ambiguous translated residues. A V3J clonotype was defined by an identical inferred V gene, J gene, and CDR3 amino acid sequence. Percentage overlap between repertoires was calculated by dividing the number of shared unique clonotypes by the size of the smaller repertoire. Three approaches were used to assess repertoire richness: RTK rarefaction, the Chao1 estimator, and Recon v2.1 estimates of unobserved clonotypes. Generation probabilities for all TCRbeta clonotypes obtained by the gDNA method from a few donors were computed using OLGA. This immuneACCESS table, as held by TCRdb, lists in-frame sequences with V and J called but not all clones. Of the missing ones, under half trace to an unresolved V gene in checked studies; the others have no known cause. That table furnishes V, J and clone size, whereas the DNA furnished D and trimming. Present in this sample are some 200,000 clones, approximately 65% of which were seen just once. Jointly, the top ten make up 11% of the sample.

This TCR came from a man aged 25 to 45 in good health. The sequenced sample consisted of memory CD4+ T cells sorted from blood. The cell subset or site label on this specimen signifies: CD45RA-negative fraction. Recombination joined TRBV4-2 with TRBJ2-7; TRBD1 could be the D gene, as 5 bases match. DNA sequence: TGTGCCAGCAGCCAAGAGGGCACAGGCTCCTACGAGCAGTACTTC. The encoded protein is CASSQEGTGSYEQYF.